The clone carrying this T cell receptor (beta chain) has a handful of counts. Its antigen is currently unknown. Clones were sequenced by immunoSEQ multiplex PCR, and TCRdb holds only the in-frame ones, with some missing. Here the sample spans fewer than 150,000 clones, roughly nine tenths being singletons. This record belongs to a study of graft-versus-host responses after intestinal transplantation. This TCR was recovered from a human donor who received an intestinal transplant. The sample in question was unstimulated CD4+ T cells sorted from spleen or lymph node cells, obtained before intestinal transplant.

CDR3 in DNA: TGCAGCGGGAGGGACAGGGATGGCACTGAAGCTTTCTTT. Translation: CSGRDRDGTEAFF. The chain joins TRBV29-1 to TRBJ1-1, with TRBD1 matching 9 bases. Germline values: CDR1 SQVTM, CDR2 ANQGSEA. J gave up 4 bases and V 7 bases, and 7 bases lay outside the gene matches. The CDR3 is 13 amino acids.